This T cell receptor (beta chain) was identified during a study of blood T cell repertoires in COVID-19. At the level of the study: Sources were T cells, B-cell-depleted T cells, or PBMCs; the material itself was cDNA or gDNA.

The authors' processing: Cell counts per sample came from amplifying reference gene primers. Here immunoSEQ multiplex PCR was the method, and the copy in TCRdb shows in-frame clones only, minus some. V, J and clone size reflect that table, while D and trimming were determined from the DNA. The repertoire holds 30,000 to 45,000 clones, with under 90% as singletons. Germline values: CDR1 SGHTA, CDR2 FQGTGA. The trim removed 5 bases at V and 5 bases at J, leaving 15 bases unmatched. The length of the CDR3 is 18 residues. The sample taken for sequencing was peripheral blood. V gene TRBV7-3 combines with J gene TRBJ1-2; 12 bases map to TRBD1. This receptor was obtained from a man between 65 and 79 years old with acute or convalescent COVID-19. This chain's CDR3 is CASSPGTGGAGGPYGYTF. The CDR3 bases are TGTGCCAGCAGCCCTGGGACAGGGGGCGCCGGGGGGCCTTATGGCTACACCTTC.